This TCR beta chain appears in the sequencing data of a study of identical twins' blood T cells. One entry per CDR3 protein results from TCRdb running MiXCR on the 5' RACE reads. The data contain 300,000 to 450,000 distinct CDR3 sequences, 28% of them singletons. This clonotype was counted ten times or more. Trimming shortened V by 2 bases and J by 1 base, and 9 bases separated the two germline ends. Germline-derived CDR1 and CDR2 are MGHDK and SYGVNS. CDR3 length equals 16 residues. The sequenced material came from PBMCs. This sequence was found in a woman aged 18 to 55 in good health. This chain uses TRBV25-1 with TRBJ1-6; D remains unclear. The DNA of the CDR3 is TGTGCCAGCAGTGAACCGGGTGGGTCCTATAATTCACCCCTCCACTTT. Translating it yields CASSEPGGSYNSPLHF.